This entry concerns a single T cell receptor beta chain. The data stem from a study of blood T cell repertoires in COVID-19. V lost 5 bases and J 10 bases, leaving 9 bases between the germline ends. Germline V gene data show CDR1 as MNHEY and CDR2 as SVGAGI. This CDR3 has 12 residues. Produced via immunoSEQ multiplex PCR; TCRdb's table is partial and in-frame only. The sample lists under 350,000 clones; approximately 90% were seen once. This TCR came from a man aged 25-40 years who had recovered from COVID-19. Sequencing input: PBMCs or T cells enriched from blood (not recorded which). J is TRBJ1-6 and V is TRBV6-5; no clear D. The chain's CDR3 is CASSRTKSPLHF. The CDR3 region has the DNA TGTGCCAGCAGTCGAACTAAATCACCCCTCCACTTT.